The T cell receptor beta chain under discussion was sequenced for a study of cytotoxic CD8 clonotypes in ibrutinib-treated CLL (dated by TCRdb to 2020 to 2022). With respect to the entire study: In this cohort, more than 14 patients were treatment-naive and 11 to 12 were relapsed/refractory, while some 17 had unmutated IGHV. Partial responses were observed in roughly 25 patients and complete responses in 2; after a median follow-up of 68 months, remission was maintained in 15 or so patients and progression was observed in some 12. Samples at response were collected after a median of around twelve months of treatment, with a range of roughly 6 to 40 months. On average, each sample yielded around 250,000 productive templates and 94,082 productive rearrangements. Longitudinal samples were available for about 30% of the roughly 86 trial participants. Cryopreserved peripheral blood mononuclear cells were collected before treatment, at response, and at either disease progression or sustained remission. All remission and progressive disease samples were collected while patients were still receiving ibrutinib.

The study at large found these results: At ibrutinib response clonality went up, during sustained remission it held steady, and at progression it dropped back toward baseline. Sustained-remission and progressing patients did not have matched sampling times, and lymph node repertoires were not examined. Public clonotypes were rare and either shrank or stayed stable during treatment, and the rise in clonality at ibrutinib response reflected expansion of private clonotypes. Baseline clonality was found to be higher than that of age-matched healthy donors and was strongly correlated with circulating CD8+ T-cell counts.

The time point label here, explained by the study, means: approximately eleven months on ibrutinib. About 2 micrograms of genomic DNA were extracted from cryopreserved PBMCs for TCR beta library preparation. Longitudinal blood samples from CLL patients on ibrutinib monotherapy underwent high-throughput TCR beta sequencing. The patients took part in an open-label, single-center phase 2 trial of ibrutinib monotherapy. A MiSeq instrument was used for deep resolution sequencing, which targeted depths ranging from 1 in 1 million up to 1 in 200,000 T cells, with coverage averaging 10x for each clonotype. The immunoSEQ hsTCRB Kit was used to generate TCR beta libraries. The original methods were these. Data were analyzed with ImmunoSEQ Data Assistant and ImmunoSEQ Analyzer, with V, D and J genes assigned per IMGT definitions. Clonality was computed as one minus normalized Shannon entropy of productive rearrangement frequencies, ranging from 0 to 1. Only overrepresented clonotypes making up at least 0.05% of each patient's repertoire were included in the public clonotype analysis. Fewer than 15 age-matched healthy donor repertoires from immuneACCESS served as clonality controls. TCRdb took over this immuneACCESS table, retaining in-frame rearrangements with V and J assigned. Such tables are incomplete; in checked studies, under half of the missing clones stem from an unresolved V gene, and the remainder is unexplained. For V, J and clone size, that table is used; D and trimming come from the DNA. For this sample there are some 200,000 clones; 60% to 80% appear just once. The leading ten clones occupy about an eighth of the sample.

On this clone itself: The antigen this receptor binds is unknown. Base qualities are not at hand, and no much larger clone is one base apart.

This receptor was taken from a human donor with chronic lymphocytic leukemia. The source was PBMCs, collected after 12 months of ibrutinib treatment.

The DNA is as follows: TGTGCCAGCAGCTCCCGACAGGGAAGGACTGAAGCTTTCTTT. Its amino acids are CASSSRQGRTEAFF. The rearrangement combines TRBV7-2 with TRBJ1-1, and TRBD1 matches 7 of the central bases. The CDR3 spans 14 residues, from the cysteine through the phenylalanine. Left in the record is the CDR3 DNA by itself, 42 bases read in frame from the first base. CDR1 and CDR2 are drawn from the germline V gene: SGHTA, FQGNSA. Ends trimmed: V by 4 bases, J by 5 bases; bases unmatched to a gene: 7. When the CDR3 is completed using the reference TRBV7-2 and TRBJ1-1 genes on either side, the full variable domain is GAGVSQSPSNKVTEKGKDVELRCDPISGHTALYWYRQSLGQGLEFLIYFQGNSAPDKSGLPSDRFSAERTGGSVSTLTIQRTQQEDSAVYLCASSSRQGRTEAFFGQGTRLTVV.